This T cell receptor (beta chain) was observed in a study of blood T cell repertoires in COVID-19. Libraries were prepared by immunoSEQ multiplex PCR; TCRdb keeps only in-frame clonotypes and omits some of them. The profile covers about 110,000 clones, with around 86% appearing a single time and more than 3.5% taken by the ten largest. From germline, CDR1 is KGHSH and CDR2 LQKENI. With 8 bases removed from V and 8 bases from J, the gap between germline ends came to 15 bases. CDR3 size: 13 residues. The TCR originated in a woman in her 70s with acute or convalescent COVID-19. This rearrangement joins TRBV18 to TRBJ1-4; D gene unclear. Specimen: peripheral blood. CDR3 DNA sequence: TGTGCCAGCCGGGTTCCCGAGGGCGAAAAACTGTTTTTT. Encoded protein: CASRVPEGEKLFF.